This T cell receptor beta chain is from a study of T cells after yellow fever vaccination. CDR3 size: 16 residues. Trimming cost V 1 base and J 0 bases, with 11 bases left between them. Germline V gene sequence: CDR1 LGHNA, CDR2 YSLEER. TCRdb analysed the 5' RACE reads with MiXCR anew, one entry per CDR3 protein. The sample has about 330,000 distinct CDR3 sequences, roughly 8.4% seen once; the top ten hold 15% to 20%. This clonotype was detected only a few times. Its antigen is unidentified. Whole-study findings and limits: Reappearance after the booster was observed for most primary-vaccination clones (around 95% CD4, just over 85% CD8).

This TCR was recovered from a man between 18 and 35 years old who received the YFV17D yellow fever vaccine. The material was PBMCs, obtained 35 to 50 days after the first yellow fever vaccination. This chain joins TRBV4-3 and TRBJ2-3; tentatively, D is TRBD2 (5 bases). DNA of the CDR3: TGCGCCAGCAGCCAAGCGAGGGTTACTAGCACAGATACGCAGTATTTT. Its protein product is CASSQARVTSTDTQYF.